This T cell receptor (beta chain) was captured in a study of T cells in Graves' hyperthyroidism and ophthalmopathy. The overall study: It was at initial diagnosis, before any treatment, that peripheral blood was collected.

No ophthalmopathy progression within 18 months constituted stable Graves' hyperthyroidism. CDR1 and CDR2 from the germline V gene are MGHRA and YSYEKL. V lost 0 bases and J lost 9, with 15 bases in between. The CDR3 is made up of 14 amino acids. Researchers amplified the TCR beta CDR3 regions from RNA transcripts. The primer set for the first-round RT-PCR of the TCR CDR3 was HTBI. In TCRdb, the multiplex PCR reads were re-called with MiXCR into one record per CDR3 protein. The sample yields fewer than 700,000 distinct CDR3 sequences, roughly 15% seen once. V usage is TRBV4-1 and J usage is TRBJ2-7; TRBD2 is a possible D gene (5 bases). The sequencing input was blood. This receptor was taken from a woman in her 30s with Graves' hyperthyroidism. DNA for the CDR3: TGCGCCAGCAGCCAAGAAGTAGGAGGAGTAGGGCAGTACTTC. Its protein product is CASSQEVGGVGQYF.